This TCR beta chain was captured in a study of blood T cell repertoires in COVID-19. Study as a whole: Researchers got acute and convalescent COVID-19 samples from the United States, Italy and Spain. PBMCs, B-cell-depleted T cells, or T cells were the source of the cDNA or gDNA that made up the material.

The method was immunoSEQ multiplex PCR; TCRdb's version includes in-frame clones alone and lacks a portion of them. The data show fewer than 300,000 clones, 90% seen once. Recovered participants had two consecutive negative NP/OP PCR tests, healthcare professional clearance, or symptom resolution. Sequenced: PBMCs or T cells enriched from blood (not recorded which). This clonotype originated in a woman aged 25 to 39 who had recovered from COVID-19.

The CDR3 nucleotides are TGTGCCAGTAGTGCGATCCCCGGGACAGGAGATTACAATGAGCAGTTCTTC. Protein product: CASSAIPGTGDYNEQFF. V is TRBV19 and J is TRBJ2-1, with TRBD1 matching 8 bases. The CDR3 is made up of 17 amino acids. The V and J ends lost 5 bases and 4 bases, in that order; junction bases with no gene match: 13. Germline V lookup: CDR1 LNHDA, CDR2 SQIVND (reference sequence).